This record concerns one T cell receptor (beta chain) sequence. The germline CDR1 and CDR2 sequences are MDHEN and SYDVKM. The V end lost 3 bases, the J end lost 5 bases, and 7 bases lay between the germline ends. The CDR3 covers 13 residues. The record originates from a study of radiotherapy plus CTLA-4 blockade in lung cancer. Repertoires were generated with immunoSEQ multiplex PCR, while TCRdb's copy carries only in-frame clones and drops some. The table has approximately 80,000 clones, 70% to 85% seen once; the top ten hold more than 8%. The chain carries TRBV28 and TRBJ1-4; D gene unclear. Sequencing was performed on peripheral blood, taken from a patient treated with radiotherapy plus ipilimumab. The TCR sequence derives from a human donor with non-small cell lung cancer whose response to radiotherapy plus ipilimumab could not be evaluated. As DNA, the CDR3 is TGTGCCAGCAGTTTCTCGGGGAATGAAAAACTGTTTTTT. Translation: CASSFSGNEKLFF.